The T cell receptor (delta chain) under discussion was sequenced for a study of gamma-delta chains in newborns, infants, children. Study background: Polyclonal expansion of innate γδ T cells after birth follows microbial exposure.

This clone was seen only a few times. Additional DNA sequences in this sample encode the identical CDR3. TCRdb re-processed the reads using CATT. The sample lists 4,000 to 6,000 delta-chain clones, around 2.5% occurring once. The V segment lost 0 bases and the J segment 0 bases; nucleotides outside the gene matches: 6. CDR1 and CDR2 from the germline V gene are GEAIGNYY and EKD. The CDR3 spans 19 residues. This TCR derives from a child who was a newborn, infant or young child, either healthy, febrile or measles-vaccinated (not recorded which). Sequencing used blood. V gene TRDV2 combines with J gene TRDJ3; 8 nucleotides match TRDD3. CDR3 region: CACDTVWGSSSWDTRQMFF. The CDR3 bases are TGTGCCTGTGACACCGTCTGGGGGAGCAGCTCCTGGGACACCCGACAGATGTTTTTC.